This T cell receptor beta chain originates from a study of cytomegalovirus exposure and HLA in healthy donors. At collection, donors were nominally healthy, but unrecorded immune exposures were probable. About this clone itself: The antigen is undetermined.

Trimming took 7 bases from V and 5 from J; bases not matched to a gene: 10. Per the germline V gene, CDR1 is MDHEN and CDR2 is SYDVKM. The CDR3 contains 16 residues. General study results and limits: V- and J-gene trimming of TCR beta was linked (in a later analysis) to a missense DCLRE1C variant.

60 Vbeta and 13 Jbeta primers were used in PCR. Clones were sequenced by immunoSEQ multiplex PCR, and TCRdb holds only the in-frame ones, with some missing. The repertoire includes about 160,000 clones, around 82% of them detected once, and roughly 10% sits in the top ten. This sequence originates from a man aged 50 or older in good health and CMV-seropositive. The chain couples TRBV28 to TRBJ2-1; 11 bases agree with TRBD2. The material sequenced was PBMCs. The chain's CDR3 is CASNPARLAGNNEQFF. The CDR3, as DNA: TGTGCCAGCAACCCGGCTAGACTAGCGGGAAACAATGAGCAGTTCTTC.